This TCR beta chain was retrieved from a study of shared clonotypes between healthy human individuals (dated by TCRdb to between 2020 and 2021). As for the study more broadly: The cohort comprised a couple of women and a few men aged 18 to 49 years. The study deeply sequenced blood TCR repertoires of 5 or 6 healthy adults to estimate repertoire size and the extent of clonotype sharing between individuals. To increase sequencing depth and limit assay-specific biases, TCR repertoire library preparation and sequencing were carried out by different laboratories using diverse techniques. Leukapheresis yielded between about 0.94 and 10 billion PBMCs per donor. Overall study results and their limits: Pairwise subsampling indicated that sequencing depth was expected to affect the degree of clonotype sharing among donors. Only blood was sampled, and tissue TCR repertoires likely differ from those in blood. The genetic and exposure-history diversity represented was limited by the small number of donors.

As for this clone: What this receptor recognizes is not known. No clone much larger than this one lies a single base away; base qualities are absent.

TCR CDR3 regions were amplified from genomic DNA by multiplex PCR using the deep immunoSEQ assay. Genomic DNA extracted from each cell subset was distributed evenly over all wells of several immunoSEQ 96-well plates, and each plate served as one replicate. For unsorted PBMC, each replicate PCR was loaded with 300 to 350 ng genomic DNA, equivalent to about 30,000 T cell genomes. Genomic DNA from unsorted PBMC was sequenced over ten immunoSEQ deep assay plates. Purified libraries were measured with a Qubit 3.0 fluorometer, size-checked on a Bioanalyzer 2100, and measured again with the KAPA Library Quantification kit. Every immunoSEQ 96-well plate was sequenced on a separate single-read 150-cycle Illumina NextSeq 550 flow cell. On the authors' methods: Because only junctional sequences without quality scores were contained in the immunoSEQ output, filtering matching that applied to full-length reads could not be performed. Sequences were annotated with PyIR, a Python wrapper for IgBLAST v1.9, and V/J genes and CDR3 were assigned using IMGT germline references. Reads were filtered out if the reads had weak V/J assignments (E-value above 1e-6), no CDR3, stop codons, out-of-frame junctions, or ambiguous translated residues. V3J clonotypes were defined as sequences sharing an identical inferred V gene, J gene, and CDR3 amino acid sequence. Percentage overlap between repertoires was computed as shared unique clonotypes divided by the size of the smaller repertoire. Three approaches were used to assess repertoire richness: RTK rarefaction, the Chao1 estimator, and Recon v2.1 estimates of unobserved clonotypes. In TCRdb, the immuneACCESS table is reduced to in-frame sequences with V and J assigned. These tables do not hold every clone; where another copy was compared, an unresolved V gene accounts for under half, and the others remain unexplained. D and trimming were read from the DNA, whereas the V and J calls and clone size are those reported in that table. The sample includes hundreds of thousands of clones, with around 81% observed a single time. The top ten hold 9.5% to 15% of the sample.

The donors were healthy, HIV-negative adults with no recently reported acute infections or vaccinations. All donors were Caucasian adults living in Nashville, Tennessee, USA. For unsorted samples, 75 million to 100 million PBMCs were counted and genomic DNA was extracted with the QIAamp DNA Blood Mini kit. After blood collection by leukapheresis, PBMCs were isolated using Ficoll-Histopaque density gradient centrifugation and then cryopreserved in the vapor phase of liquid nitrogen. V trim: 5 bases; J trim: 9 bases; unmatched bases: 14. Looking up the germline V gene yields CDR1 SGHDT and CDR2 YYEEEE. The CDR3 has 14 amino acids, counting the end cysteine and phenylalanine. Kept here is only the CDR3 DNA, which spans 42 bases and is read in frame from base 1.

This TCR derives from a woman between 40 and 50 years old in good health. Some clones in this sample may be carry-over from other donors' samples. Sequencing was carried out using PBMCs. The rearranged segments are TRBV5-6 and TRBJ2-7; TRBD1 matches 7 bases in the middle. CDR3 sequence: CASRVQGYGLGQYF. The DNA reads as follows: TGTGCCAGCAGGGTACAGGGGTACGGTCTGGGGCAGTACTTC.